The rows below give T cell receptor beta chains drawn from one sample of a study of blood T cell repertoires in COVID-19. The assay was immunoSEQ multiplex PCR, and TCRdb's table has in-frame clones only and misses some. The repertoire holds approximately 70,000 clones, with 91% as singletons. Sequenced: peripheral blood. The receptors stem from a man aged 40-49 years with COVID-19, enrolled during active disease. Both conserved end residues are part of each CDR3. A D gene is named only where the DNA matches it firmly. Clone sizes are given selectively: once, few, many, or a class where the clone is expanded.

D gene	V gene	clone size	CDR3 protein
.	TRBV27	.	CASRETGNQPQHF
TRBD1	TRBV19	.	CASRDRGRNEQYF
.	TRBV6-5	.	CASRTDRNTGELFF
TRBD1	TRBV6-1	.	CASSDGQGSHEQYF
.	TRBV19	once	CASSIVSYGYTF
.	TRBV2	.	CASGESGNTIYF
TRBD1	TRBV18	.	CASSLNRGTNEKLFF
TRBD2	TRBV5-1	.	CASSLASGENTGELFF
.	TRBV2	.	CASSVGQGAKNIQYF
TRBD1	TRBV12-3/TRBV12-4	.	CASTSGGYTQYF